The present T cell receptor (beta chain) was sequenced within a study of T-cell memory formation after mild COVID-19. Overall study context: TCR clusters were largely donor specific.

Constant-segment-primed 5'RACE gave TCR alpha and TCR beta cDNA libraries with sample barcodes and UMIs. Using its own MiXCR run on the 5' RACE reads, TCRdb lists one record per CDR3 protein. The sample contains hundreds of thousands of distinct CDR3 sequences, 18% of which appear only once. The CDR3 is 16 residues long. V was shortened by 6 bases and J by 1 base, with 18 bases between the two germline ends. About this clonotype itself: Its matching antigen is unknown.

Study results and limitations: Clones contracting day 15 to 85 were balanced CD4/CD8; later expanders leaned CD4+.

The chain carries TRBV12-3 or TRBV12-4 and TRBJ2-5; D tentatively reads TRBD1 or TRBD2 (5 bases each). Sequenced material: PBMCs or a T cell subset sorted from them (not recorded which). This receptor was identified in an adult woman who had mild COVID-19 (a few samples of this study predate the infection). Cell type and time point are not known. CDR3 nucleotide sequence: TGTGCCAGCAGACCAAAGGGGCGGGTCGGCCAAGAGACCCAGTACTTC. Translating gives CASRPKGRVGQETQYF.